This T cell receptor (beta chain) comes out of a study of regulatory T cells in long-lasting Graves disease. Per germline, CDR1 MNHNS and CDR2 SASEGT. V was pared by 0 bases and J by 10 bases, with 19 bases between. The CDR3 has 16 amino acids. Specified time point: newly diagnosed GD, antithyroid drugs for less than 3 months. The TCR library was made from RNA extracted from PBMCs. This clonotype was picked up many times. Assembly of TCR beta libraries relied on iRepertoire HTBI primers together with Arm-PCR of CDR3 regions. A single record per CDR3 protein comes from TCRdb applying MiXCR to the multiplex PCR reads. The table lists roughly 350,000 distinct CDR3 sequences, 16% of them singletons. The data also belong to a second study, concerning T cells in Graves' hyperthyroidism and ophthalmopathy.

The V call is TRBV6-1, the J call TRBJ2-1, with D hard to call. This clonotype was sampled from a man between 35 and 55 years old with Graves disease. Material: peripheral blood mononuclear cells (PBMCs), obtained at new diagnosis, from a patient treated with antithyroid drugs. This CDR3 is CASSEALQWGWAEQFF. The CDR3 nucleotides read TGTGCCAGCAGTGAAGCGCTACAGTGGGGTTGGGCCGAGCAGTTCTTC.